One sample yielded the 7 T cell receptor beta chains listed below, sequenced in a study of blood T cell repertoires in COVID-19. Method: immunoSEQ multiplex PCR; TCRdb's copy keeps in-frame clones and lacks some. The sample includes 150,000 to 200,000 clones, roughly nine tenths of them seen just once. The sequenced sample consisted of PBMCs or T cells enriched from blood (not recorded which). Receptor source: a woman aged 40 to 55 with acute COVID-19.

The chain joins TRBV28 to TRBJ1-1; 7 nucleotides line up with TRBD1. CDR3 length equals 14 residues. Germline V gives CDR1 MDHEN, CDR2 SYDVKM. The V gene end was trimmed by 2 bases and the J gene end by 4 bases; junction bases not matched to a gene: 4. DNA of the CDR3: TGTGCCAGCAGTTTAGCGACAGGGCTCACTGAAGCTTTCTTT. It codes for CASSLATGLTEAFF. Filled out from reference TRBV28 and TRBJ1-1, the complete variable domain reads DVKVTQSSRYLVKRTGEKVFLECVQDMDHENMFWYRQDPGLGLRLIYFSYDVKMKEKGDIPEGYSVSREKKERFSLILESASTNQTSMYLCASSLATGLTEAFFGQGTRLTVV.

The J gene is TRBJ1-2, the V gene TRBV18, with TRBD1 as a possible D gene (6 bases). V was cut by 2 bases and J by 8 bases, with 12 bases left in between. The CDR3 sequence is 13 residues long. Germline CDR1 reads KGHSH; CDR2 reads LQKENI. The CDR3 nucleotides are TGTGCCAGCTCACCAGTCCCAGGGGACGGCTACACCTTC. It translates to CASSPVPGDGYTF.

This sequence joins TRBV10-2 and TRBJ2-5; TRBD2 matches 10 bases. This CDR3 contains 17 residues. Germline V gives CDR1 WSHSY, CDR2 SAAADI. Trimming cost V 4 bases and J 1 base; bases outside gene matches: 9. CDR3 region: CASSVVLERGGQETQYF. As DNA, the CDR3 is TGCGCCAGCAGTGTGGTATTGGAGCGGGGGGGCCAAGAGACCCAGTACTTC.

This clone appeared once. CDR3 protein: CASSYDPGSTIYEQYF. CDR3 sequence (DNA): TGTGCCAGCAGTTACGACCCCGGGTCCACAATTTACGAGCAGTACTTC. The V and J genes are TRBV6-2 or TRBV6-3 and TRBJ2-7; D is unclear. CDR3 length: 16 amino acids. The V gene's germline CDR1 is MNHEY and CDR2 SVGEGT. The germline V and J ends were trimmed by 2 bases and 4 bases, with 18 bases remaining between them.

The chain links TRBV6-5 to TRBJ2-7, with 9 bases aligning to TRBD1. The length of the CDR3 is 13 residues. Germline assignment: CDR1 MNHEY and CDR2 SVGAGI. V shed 4 bases, J shed 3 bases, and the junction held 1 base outside the gene matches. CDR3 coding DNA: TGTGCCAGCAGTTGGGACAGGGACTACGAGCAGTACTTC. Translating gives CASSWDRDYEQYF.

This clone has a handful of counts. The CDR3 sequence is CASSISGIYNEQFF. The CDR3 nucleotides read TGTGCCAGTAGTATTAGCGGGATATACAATGAGCAGTTCTTC. V usage is TRBV19 and J usage is TRBJ2-1; TRBD2 matches at 8 bases. CDR1 LNHDA and CDR2 SQIVND come from the germline V gene (reference sequence). With 3 bases clipped from V and 4 bases from J, the junction kept 2 bases outside the gene matches. The CDR3 spans 14 residues.

CDR3 in amino acids: CASSQPYRDRIADTQYF. For the CDR3, the DNA is TGTGCCAGCAGCCAACCATACAGGGACCGGATCGCAGATACGCAGTATTTT. The chain is built from TRBV14 and TRBJ2-3, with D possibly being TRBD1 (6 bases). The V gene lost 2 bases and the J gene lost 4 bases, with 19 bases spanning the gap. The germline gives CDR1 SGHDN, CDR2 FVKESK. This CDR3 has 17 amino acids. Full variable domain (missing parts from reference TRBV14 and TRBJ2-3): EAGVTQFPSHSVIEKGQTVTLRCDPISGHDNLYWYRRVMGKEIKFLLHFVKESKQDESGMPNNRFLAERTGGTYSTLKVQPAELEDSGVYFCASSQPYRDRIADTQYFGPGTRLTVL.